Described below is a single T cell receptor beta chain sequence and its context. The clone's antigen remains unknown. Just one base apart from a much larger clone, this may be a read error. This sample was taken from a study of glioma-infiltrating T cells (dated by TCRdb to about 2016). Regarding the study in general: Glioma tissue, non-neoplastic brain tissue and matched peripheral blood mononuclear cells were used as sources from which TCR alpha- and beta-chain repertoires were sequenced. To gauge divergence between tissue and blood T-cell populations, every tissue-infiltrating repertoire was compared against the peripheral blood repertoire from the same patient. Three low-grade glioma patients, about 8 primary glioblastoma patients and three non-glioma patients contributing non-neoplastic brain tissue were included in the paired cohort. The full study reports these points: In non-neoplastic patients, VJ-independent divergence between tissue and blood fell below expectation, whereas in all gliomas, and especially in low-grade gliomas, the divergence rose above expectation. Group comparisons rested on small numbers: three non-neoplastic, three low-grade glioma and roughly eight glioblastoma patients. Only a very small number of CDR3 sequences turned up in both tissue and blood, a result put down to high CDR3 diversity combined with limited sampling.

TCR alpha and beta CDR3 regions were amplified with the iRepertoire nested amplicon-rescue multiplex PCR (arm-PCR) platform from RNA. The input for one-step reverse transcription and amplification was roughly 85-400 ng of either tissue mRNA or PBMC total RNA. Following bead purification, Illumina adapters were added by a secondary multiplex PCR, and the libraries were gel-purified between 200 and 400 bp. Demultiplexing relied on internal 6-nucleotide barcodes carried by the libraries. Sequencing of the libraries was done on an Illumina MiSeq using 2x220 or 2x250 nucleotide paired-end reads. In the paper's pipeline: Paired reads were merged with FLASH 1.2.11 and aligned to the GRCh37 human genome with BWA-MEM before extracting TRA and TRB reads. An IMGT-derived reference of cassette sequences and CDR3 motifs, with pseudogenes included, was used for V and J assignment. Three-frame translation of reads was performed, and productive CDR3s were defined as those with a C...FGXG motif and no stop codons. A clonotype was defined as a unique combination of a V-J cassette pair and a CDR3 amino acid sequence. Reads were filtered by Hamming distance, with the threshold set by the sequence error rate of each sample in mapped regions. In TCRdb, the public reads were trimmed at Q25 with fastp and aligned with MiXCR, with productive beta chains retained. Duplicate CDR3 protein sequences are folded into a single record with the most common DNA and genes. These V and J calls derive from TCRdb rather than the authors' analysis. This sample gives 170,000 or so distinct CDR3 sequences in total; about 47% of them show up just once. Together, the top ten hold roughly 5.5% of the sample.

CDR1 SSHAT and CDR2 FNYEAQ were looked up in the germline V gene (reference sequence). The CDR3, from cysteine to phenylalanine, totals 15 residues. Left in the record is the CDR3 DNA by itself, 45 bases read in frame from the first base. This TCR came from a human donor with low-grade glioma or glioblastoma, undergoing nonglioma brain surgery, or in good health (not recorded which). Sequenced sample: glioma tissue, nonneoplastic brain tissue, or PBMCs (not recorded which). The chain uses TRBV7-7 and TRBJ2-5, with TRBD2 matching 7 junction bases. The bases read TGCGCCAGCAGCCAAGGTGCTAGCGGTGAAGAGACCAAGTACTTC. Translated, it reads CASSQGASGEETKYF.